This TCR beta chain was obtained from a study of T cell clonality in common variable immunodeficiency. This clone was seen at least ten times. Its target is not known. The CDR3 goes on 3 residues after the read ends, and that part is filled in from the germline J gene. Points from the study as a whole: CVID subjects had higher TCRbeta clonality than healthy controls, most marked in about a third.

Patients and controls were mostly of Caucasian heritage. Donors gave 5 to 8 ml heparinized peripheral whole blood. Unmatched junction bases numbered 9, after V lost 3 bases and J lost 2 bases. The CDR3 has 16 residues. Repertoires were generated with immunoSEQ multiplex PCR, while TCRdb's copy carries only in-frame clones and drops some. The specimen has about 66,000 clones, none found just once. The chain carries TRBV23-1 and TRBJ1-1; TRBD1 matches at 7 bases. TRBV23-1 is flagged as an ORF with uncertain function. The specimen sequenced was peripheral blood mononuclear cells. This TCR was recovered from a person aged 18-70 years in good health. CDR3 sequence: CASSHGGRGENTEAFF. The CDR3 DNA, read in part, is TGCGCCAGCAGTCATGGAGGCAGGGGGGAAAACACTGAA.